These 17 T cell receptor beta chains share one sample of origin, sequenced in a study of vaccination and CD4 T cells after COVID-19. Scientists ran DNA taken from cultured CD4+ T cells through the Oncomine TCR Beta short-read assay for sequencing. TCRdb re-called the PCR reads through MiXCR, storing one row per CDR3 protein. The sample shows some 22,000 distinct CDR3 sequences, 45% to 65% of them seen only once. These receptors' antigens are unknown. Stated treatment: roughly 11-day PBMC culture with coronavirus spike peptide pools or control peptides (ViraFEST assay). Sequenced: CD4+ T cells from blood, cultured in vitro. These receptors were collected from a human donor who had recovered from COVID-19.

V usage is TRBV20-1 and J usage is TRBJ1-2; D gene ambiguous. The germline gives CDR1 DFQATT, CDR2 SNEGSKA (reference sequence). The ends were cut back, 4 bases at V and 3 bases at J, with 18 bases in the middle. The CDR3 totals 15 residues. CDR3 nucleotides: TGCAGTGCTACTAATTCGGTCTTTTACGACTATGGCTACACCTTC. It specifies CSATNSVFYDYGYTF.

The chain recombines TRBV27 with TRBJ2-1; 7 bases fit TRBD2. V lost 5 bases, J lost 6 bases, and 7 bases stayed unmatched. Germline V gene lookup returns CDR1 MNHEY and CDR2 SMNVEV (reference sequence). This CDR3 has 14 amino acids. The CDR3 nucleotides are TGTGCCAGCAGTCCTCACCGGGGGGTCAATGAGCAGTTCTTC. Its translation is CASSPHRGVNEQFF.

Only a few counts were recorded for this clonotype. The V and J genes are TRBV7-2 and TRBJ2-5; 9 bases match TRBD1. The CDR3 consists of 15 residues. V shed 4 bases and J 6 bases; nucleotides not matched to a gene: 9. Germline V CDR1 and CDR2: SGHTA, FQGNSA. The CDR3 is CASSSSGQGWQTQYF. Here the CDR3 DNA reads TGTGCCAGCAGCTCCAGCGGACAGGGGTGGCAGACCCAGTACTTC.

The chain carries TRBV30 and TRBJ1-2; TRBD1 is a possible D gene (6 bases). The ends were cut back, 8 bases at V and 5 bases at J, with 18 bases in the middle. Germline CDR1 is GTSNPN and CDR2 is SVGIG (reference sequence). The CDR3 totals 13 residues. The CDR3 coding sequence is TGTGCCCGCGAAGGGGGGGCAGGGTATGGCTACACCTTC. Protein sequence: CAREGGAGYGYTF.

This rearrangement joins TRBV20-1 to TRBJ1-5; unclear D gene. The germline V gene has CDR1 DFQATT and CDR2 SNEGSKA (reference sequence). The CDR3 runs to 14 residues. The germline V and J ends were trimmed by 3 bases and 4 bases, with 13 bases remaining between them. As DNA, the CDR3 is TGCAGTGCTAGTGGTGGCAGTAAAAATCAGCCCCAGCATTTT. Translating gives CSASGGSKNQPQHF.

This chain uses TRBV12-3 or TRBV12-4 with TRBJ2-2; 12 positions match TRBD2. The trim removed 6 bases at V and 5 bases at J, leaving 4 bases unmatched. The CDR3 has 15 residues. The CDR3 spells CASRTSGGRTGELFF. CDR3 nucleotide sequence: TGTGCCAGCAGGACTAGCGGGGGCAGGACCGGGGAGCTGTTTTTT.

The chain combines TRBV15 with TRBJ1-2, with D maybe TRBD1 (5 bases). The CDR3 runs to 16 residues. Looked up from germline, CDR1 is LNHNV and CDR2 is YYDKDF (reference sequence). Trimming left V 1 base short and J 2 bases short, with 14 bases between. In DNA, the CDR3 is TGTGCCACCAGCAGAGCGTCGGGGGATTCGAACTATGGCTACACCTTC. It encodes CATSRASGDSNYGYTF.

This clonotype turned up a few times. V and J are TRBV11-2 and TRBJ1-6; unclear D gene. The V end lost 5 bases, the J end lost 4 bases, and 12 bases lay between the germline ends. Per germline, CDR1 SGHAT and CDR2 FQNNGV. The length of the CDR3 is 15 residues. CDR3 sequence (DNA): TGTGCCAGCAGCCGTCCTTTGGGGTATAATTCACCCCTCCACTTT. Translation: CASSRPLGYNSPLHF. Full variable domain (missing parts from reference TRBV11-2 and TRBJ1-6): EAGVAQSPRYKIIEKRQSVAFWCNPISGHATLYWYQQILGQGPKLLIQFQNNGVVDDSQLPKDRFSAERLKGVDSTLKIQPAKLEDSAVYLCASSRPLGYNSPLHFGNGTRLTVT.

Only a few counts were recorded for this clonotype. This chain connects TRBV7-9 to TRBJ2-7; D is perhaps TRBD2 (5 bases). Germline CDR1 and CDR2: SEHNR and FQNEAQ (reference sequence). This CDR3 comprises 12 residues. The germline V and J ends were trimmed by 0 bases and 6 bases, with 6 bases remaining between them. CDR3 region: CASSLARGEQYF. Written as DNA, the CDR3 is TGTGCCAGCAGCTTAGCTCGGGGCGAGCAGTACTTC.

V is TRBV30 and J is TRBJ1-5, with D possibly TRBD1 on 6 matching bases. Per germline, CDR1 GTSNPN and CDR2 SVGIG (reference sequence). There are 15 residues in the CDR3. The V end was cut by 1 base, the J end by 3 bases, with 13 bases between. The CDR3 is CAWSGGRGDNQPQHF. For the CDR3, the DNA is TGTGCCTGGAGTGGGGGCAGGGGCGACAATCAGCCCCAGCATTTT.

CDR3 sequence reads: CASSYTGQGQHF. Here the CDR3 DNA reads TGTGCCAGCAGTTACACTGGACAGGGCCAGCATTTT. The chain combines TRBV6-2 or TRBV6-3 with TRBJ1-5; TRBD1 matches 8 bases. V dropped 2 bases and J dropped 12; count of bases not matched to a gene: 3. CDR3 length: 12 amino acids. Germline CDR1 reads MNHEY; CDR2 reads SVGEGT.

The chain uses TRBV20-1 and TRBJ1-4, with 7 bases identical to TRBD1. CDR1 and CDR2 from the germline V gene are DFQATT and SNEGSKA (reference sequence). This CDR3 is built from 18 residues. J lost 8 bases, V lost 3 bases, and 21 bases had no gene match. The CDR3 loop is CSARIVLGGLKTGEKLFF. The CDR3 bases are TGCAGTGCTAGGATTGTTTTGGGAGGGTTAAAGACAGGGGAAAAACTGTTTTTT.

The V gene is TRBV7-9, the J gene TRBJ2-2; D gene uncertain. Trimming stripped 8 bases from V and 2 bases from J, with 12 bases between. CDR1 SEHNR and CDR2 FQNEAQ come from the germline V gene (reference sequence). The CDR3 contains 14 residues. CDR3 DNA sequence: TGTGCCAGCCAGCTTCCCGTTAACACCGGGGAGCTGTTTTTT. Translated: CASQLPVNTGELFF.

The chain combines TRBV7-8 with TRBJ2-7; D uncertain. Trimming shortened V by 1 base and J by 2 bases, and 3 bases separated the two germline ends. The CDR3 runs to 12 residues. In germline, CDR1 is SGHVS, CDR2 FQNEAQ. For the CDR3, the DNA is TGTGCCAGCAGCTTAGAGCCCTACGAGCAGTACTTC. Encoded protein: CASSLEPYEQYF.

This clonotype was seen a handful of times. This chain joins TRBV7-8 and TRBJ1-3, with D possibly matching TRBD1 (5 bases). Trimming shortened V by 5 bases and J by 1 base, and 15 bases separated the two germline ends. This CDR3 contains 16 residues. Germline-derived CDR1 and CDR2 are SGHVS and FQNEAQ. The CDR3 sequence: CASSPPGPPSGNTIYF. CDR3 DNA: TGTGCCAGCAGCCCCCCGGGACCACCTTCTGGAAACACCATATATTTT.

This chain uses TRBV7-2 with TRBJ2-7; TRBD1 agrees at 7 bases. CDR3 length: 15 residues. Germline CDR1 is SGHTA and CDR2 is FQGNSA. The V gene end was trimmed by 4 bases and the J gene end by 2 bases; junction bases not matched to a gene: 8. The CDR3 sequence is CASSWEGTVTYEQYF. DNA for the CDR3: TGTGCCAGCAGCTGGGAAGGGACAGTCACCTACGAGCAGTACTTC.

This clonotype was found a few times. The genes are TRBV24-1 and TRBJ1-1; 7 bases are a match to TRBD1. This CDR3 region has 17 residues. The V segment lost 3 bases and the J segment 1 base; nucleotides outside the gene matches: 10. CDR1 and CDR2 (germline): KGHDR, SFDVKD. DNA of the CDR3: TGTGCCACCAGTGATGCGCGACAGGGTTTAGGGAACACTGAAGCTTTCTTT. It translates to CATSDARQGLGNTEAFF.